The TCR beta chain under discussion was sequenced for a study of T cell repertoires in cytomegalovirus infection. Via MiXCR, TCRdb re-called the reads, giving one row per CDR3 protein. This sample has 200,000 to 300,000 distinct CDR3 sequences, with around 9% found just once. Trimming took 7 bases from V and 1 from J; bases not matched to a gene: 9. The CDR3 extends over 15 amino acids. Germline CDR1 SGHAT, CDR2 FQNNGV. The table lists this clonotype with many counts. This chain joins TRBV11-2 and TRBJ2-5, with 7 bases matching TRBD1. The sequence was collected from a human donor in good health (CMV status not recorded). Some clones in this sample may be carry-over from other donors' samples. Sequenced material: PBMCs. In nucleotides, the CDR3 is TGTGCCAGCACCTTGTTGACAGGGCGCCAAGAGACCCAGTACTTC. Residues: CASTLLTGRQETQYF.